A selection of T cell receptor beta chains follows, all from one sample in a study of blood T cell repertoires in COVID-19. Method: immunoSEQ multiplex PCR; TCRdb's copy keeps in-frame clones and lacks some. Of around 130,000 clones detected, around 80% appear once; the ten largest clones hold 12%. Sequenced input: peripheral blood. The source is a woman aged 60-70 years with acute or convalescent COVID-19. CDR3s include the opening cysteine and the closing phenylalanine or tryptophan. The D gene is left open where the match is weak. Clone sizes are given selectively: once, few, many, or a class where the clone is expanded.

clone_size d_call j_call v_call cdr3_nt cdr3_aa
once NA TRBJ1-1 TRBV14 TGTGCCAGCAGCCAGATGGGACAATCGAACCCACAAGCTTTCTTT CASSQMGQSNPQAFF
NA NA TRBJ1-4 TRBV28 TGTGCCAGCAGTTTAGCCCCCGGGGGGCAGAAAAAACTGTTTTTT CASSLAPGGQKKLFF
NA TRBD1 TRBJ1-2 TRBV27 TGTGCCAGCCGGTTCCGGGACAGGGTATCTAACTATGGCTACACCTTC CASRFRDRVSNYGYTF
NA NA TRBJ1-4 TRBV5-1 TGCGCCAGCCATGGACACCTTAATGAAAAACTGTTTTTT CASHGHLNEKLFF
NA NA TRBJ1-1 TRBV29-1 TGCAGCGTTGCTACTGACAGGAACACTGAAGCTTTCTTT CSVATDRNTEAFF
NA NA TRBJ2-5 TRBV18 TGTGCCAGCTCACCACCTAGCGAGGAGACCCAGTACTTC CASSPPSEETQYF
NA NA TRBJ1-1 TRBV6-1 TGTGCCAGCACGCTATACGGGGGAGTCGACACTGAAGCTTTCTTT CASTLYGGVDTEAFF
NA NA TRBJ2-7 TRBV7-8 TGTGCCAGCAGCTTACACCAGTACGAGCAGTACTTC CASSLHQYEQYF
NA NA TRBJ1-2 TRBV28 TGTGCCAGCACTCGAGCAGGGAACTATGGCTACACCTTC CASTRAGNYGYTF
once NA TRBJ2-3 TRBV20-1 TGCAGTGCTAGTATGGGGGGGCAGGATACGCAGTATTTT CSASMGGQDTQYF
once TRBD1 TRBJ1-1 TRBV11-3 TGTGCCAGCAGCCCCGGGACAGGTGACACTGAAGCTTTCTTT CASSPGTGDTEAFF
NA NA TRBJ2-4 TRBV19 TGTGCCAGTAGTTGGCGGGGCGGGGAGACCAAAAACATTCAGTACTTC CASSWRGGETKNIQYF
NA NA TRBJ1-2 TRBV2 TGTGCCAGCAGGGGTGGGAGTTCTAACGGCTATGGCTACACCTTC CASRGGSSNGYGYTF
NA NA TRBJ2-7 TRBV18 TGTGCCAGCTCGTACGACAGGACGGGCGAGCAGTACTTC CASSYDRTGEQYF